A single T cell receptor beta chain is shown here with its context. These data are taken from a study of blood T cell repertoires in COVID-19. Study as a whole: From the United States, Italy and Spain came samples of acute and convalescent COVID-19. PBMCs, B-cell-depleted T cells, or T cells provided the cDNA or gDNA that made up the material.

Sequencing used immunoSEQ multiplex PCR; TCRdb keeps in-frame clones, though not all of them. Seen here are 54,000 or so clones, around nine tenths observed once, and the top ten hold about 3.2%. This clonotype was obtained from a human donor in a cohort sampled during active COVID-19. The sequencing sample was made of peripheral blood.

The CDR3 loop is CASSLTSGGVTEAFF. The CDR3 bases are TGTGCCAGCAGCTTAACGTCAGGCGGGGTAACTGAAGCTTTCTTT. The rearrangement uses TRBV7-3 and TRBJ1-1; unclear D gene. Germline loops: CDR1 SGHTA, CDR2 FQGTGA. This CDR3 contains 15 residues. Between the trimmed V and J ends, which lost 0 bases and 5 bases, there was a span of 13 bases.